The clone carrying this T cell receptor beta chain was found once. Antigen: not known. This likely comes from a read error, as the CDR3 has no conserved phenylalanine or tryptophan at its end. This sample was included in a study of tumor and adjacent non-tumor tissue in lung cancer. Study-level information: Patients comprised some eleven adenocarcinoma, a couple of squamous cell carcinoma and 1 small cell lung cancer.

The V gene's germline CDR1 is SGHAT and CDR2 FQNNGV. The CDR3 is 13 amino acids. The germline V and J ends were trimmed by 4 bases and 4 bases, with 8 bases remaining between them. TCRbeta libraries were built with three rounds of nested PCR, modified from ARM-PCR. TCRdb recomputed calls from the multiplex PCR reads with MiXCR, one row per CDR3 protein. The table includes more than 120,000 distinct CDR3 sequences, around two thirds detected once. Study-wide findings and caveats: TCR diversity was significantly greater in tumor than normal lung tissue. Normal lung showed higher cumulative top 100 clone frequency than tumor.

No cell sorting was done before RNA was extracted from the tissue. Newly diagnosed lung cancer patients had thoracic surgery in China, August–late 2014, without prior chemotherapy. The origin of this receptor is a man aged 55 to 70 with small cell lung cancer. The sequencing sample was made of lung tumor tissue. This chain connects TRBV11-2 to TRBJ1-5, with D uncertain. The CDR3 is CASSSDANQPQHV. CDR3 bases: TGTGCCAGCAGCTCCGACGCGAATCAGCCCCAGCATGTC.